The rows below give T cell receptor beta chains drawn from one sample of a study of OX40 agonist ivuxolimab in advanced cancers. Sequencing was performed with immunoSEQ multiplex PCR; in TCRdb, only in-frame clones are kept and a portion is missing. The sample holds around 80,000 clones, 65% to 90% seen once. The specimen comprised CD4+ or CD8+ T cells sorted from blood, sampled in a trial of the OX40 agonist ivuxolimab. These receptors all come from an adult with an advanced solid tumor such as melanoma, head and neck, liver or kidney cancer. The CDR3 runs from the conserved cysteine through the conserved F or W. Fields, in order: J gene, clone size, V gene, D gene, CDR3 protein, CDR3 DNA. D genes are given only for firm matches. Clone size is stated in some rows and not others, as once, few, many or a class when expanded.

>TRBJ2-2|-|TRBV10-3|-
CAISDQANTGELFF
TGTGCCATATCTGATCAGGCGAACACCGGGGAGCTGTTTTTT
>TRBJ2-7|once|TRBV5-1|TRBD2
CASSLGTSGDYEQYF
TGCGCCAGCAGCTTGGGGACTAGCGGTGACTACGAGCAGTACTTC
>TRBJ2-2|once|TRBV14|-
CASSRGVNTGELFF
TGTGCCAGCAGCCGAGGAGTGAACACCGGGGAGCTGTTTTTT
>TRBJ1-1|once|TRBV21-1|-
CASSKVRTEAFF
TGTGCCAGCAGCAAAGTCCGTACTGAAGCTTTCTTT
>TRBJ1-1|-|TRBV19|-
CASSMGTMNTEAFF
TGTGCCAGTAGTATGGGGACGATGAACACTGAAGCTTTCTTT
>TRBJ1-6|-|TRBV18|TRBD1
CASSPRTGGNSPLHF
TGTGCCAGCTCACCACGGACAGGGGGTAATTCACCCCTCCACTTT
>TRBJ1-6|few|TRBV28|-
CASSLTGTPLHF
TGTGCCAGCAGCTTGACCGGGACTCCCCTCCACTTT
>TRBJ2-2|-|TRBV19|-
CASSIYRDLTGELFF
TGTGCCAGTAGTATTTACAGGGACCTCACCGGGGAGCTGTTTTTT
>TRBJ2-7|-|TRBV19|-
CASSMKGYIPYEQYF
TGTGCCAGTAGTATGAAAGGTTACATTCCCTACGAGCAGTACTTC
>TRBJ1-5|-|TRBV30|-
CAWTPGGAGTVNQPQHF
TGTGCCTGGACCCCGGGTGGCGCAGGGACGGTCAATCAGCCCCAGCATTTT
>TRBJ2-2|-|TRBV19|TRBD2
CASSISVGGANTGELFF
TGTGCCAGTAGTATAAGCGTCGGGGGGGCGAACACCGGGGAGCTGTTTTTT
>TRBJ1-1|once|TRBV6-5|-
CASSYRTVNTEAFF
TGTGCCAGCAGTTACCGGACAGTGAACACTGAAGCTTTCTTT
>TRBJ1-6|-|TRBV19|TRBD1
CATGQGNNSPLHF
TGTGCCACCGGACAGGGTAATAATTCACCCCTCCACTTT
>TRBJ2-4|-|TRBV23-1|-
CASSHPRGGLAKNIQYF
TGCGCCAGCAGTCACCCCCGTGGGGGTCTGGCCAAAAACATTCAGTACTTC
>TRBJ1-6|-|TRBV7-2|-
CASSLPSSPLHF
TGTGCCAGCAGCCTCCCAAGTTCACCCCTCCACTTT
>TRBJ2-4|-|TRBV4-1|-
CASSQPVEIPRAKNIQYF
TGCGCCAGCAGCCAACCTGTGGAGATACCCAGAGCCAAAAACATTCAGTACTTC
>TRBJ1-5|once|TRBV2|-
CASRIYVGDQPQHF
TGTGCCAGCCGGATATATGTGGGAGATCAGCCCCAGCATTTT
>TRBJ1-2|-|TRBV5-1|TRBD1
CASSPGTGKDGYTF
TGCGCCAGCAGCCCAGGGACAGGGAAGGATGGCTACACCTTC
>TRBJ1-5|-|TRBV7-5|-
CVRSLGWGGSCRNQPQHF
TGTGTCAGAAGCTTAGGGTGGGGGGGCTCCTGTCGGAATCAGCCCCAGCATTTT
>TRBJ1-1|-|TRBV19|-
CASSMLSPRGNTEAFF
TGTGCCAGTAGTATGTTGTCTCCGAGGGGGAACACTGAAGCTTTCTTT
>TRBJ1-4|-|TRBV2|-
CASLGTMGEKLFF
TGTGCCAGCCTTGGAACCATGGGGGAAAAACTGTTTTTT
>TRBJ1-4|-|TRBV6-5|-
CASREGGNEKLFF
TGTGCCAGCAGGGAAGGGGGGAATGAAAAACTGTTTTTT
>TRBJ1-1|-|TRBV27|-
CASSLGHGEAFF
TGTGCCAGCAGTTTGGGACATGGAGAAGCTTTCTTT